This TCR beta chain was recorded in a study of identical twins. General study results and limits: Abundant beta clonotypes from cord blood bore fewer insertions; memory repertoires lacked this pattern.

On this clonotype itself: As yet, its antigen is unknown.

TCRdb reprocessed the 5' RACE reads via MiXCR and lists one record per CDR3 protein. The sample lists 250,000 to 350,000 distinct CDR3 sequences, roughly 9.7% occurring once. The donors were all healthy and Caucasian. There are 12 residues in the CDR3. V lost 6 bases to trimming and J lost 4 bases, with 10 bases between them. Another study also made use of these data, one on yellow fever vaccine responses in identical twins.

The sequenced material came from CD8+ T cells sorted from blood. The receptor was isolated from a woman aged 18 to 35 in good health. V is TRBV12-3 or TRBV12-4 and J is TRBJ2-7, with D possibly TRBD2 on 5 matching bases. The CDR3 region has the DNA TGTGCCAGCAGCCGGGATTTGTACGAGCAGTACTTC. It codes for CASSRDLYEQYF.